There are many counts of the clone carrying this TCR beta chain. Researchers amplified the TCR beta CDR3 regions from RNA transcripts. In the first-round RT-PCR of the TCR CDR3, the HTBI primer set was used. In TCRdb, the multiplex PCR reads were re-called with MiXCR into one record per CDR3 protein. The table lists hundreds of thousands of distinct CDR3 sequences, roughly 40% of them singletons. This sample was included in a study of T cells in Graves' hyperthyroidism and ophthalmopathy. V trimming: 1 base; J trimming: 5 bases; junction bases outside the gene matches: 9. The V gene's germline CDR1 is DFQATT and CDR2 SNEGSKA (reference sequence). The CDR3 is 15 residues long.

The source is a man younger than 35 with Graves' hyperthyroidism. V is TRBV20-1 and J is TRBJ2-5; 8 bases line up with TRBD1. Sequences were obtained from blood. CDR3 in DNA: TGCAGTGCTAGAGCTCCGCTAACAGGGGGGGAGACCCAGTACTTC. It yields the protein CSARAPLTGGETQYF.